These 2 T cell receptor beta chains were all obtained from the same sample, sequenced in a study of blood T cell repertoires in COVID-19 (dated by TCRdb to about 2020). The library was built by means of the immunoSEQ multiplex PCR assay. In its TCRdb copy, this immuneACCESS table keeps in-frame sequences only and misses some clones. Where compared with another copy, unresolved V genes explain less than half of these, and the others have no known cause. The table for this sample lists 250,000 or so clones; around 89% of them were counted only once. In total, the top ten clones hold less than 3.5% of the sample. The sequenced material came from peripheral blood. The source of these receptors is a young man with COVID-19, enrolled during active disease.

Only a few counts were recorded for this clone. The chain is built from TRBV7-9 and TRBJ2-2; D unresolved. Germline V gene data show CDR1 as SEHNR and CDR2 as FQNEAQ (reference sequence). The V gene lost 4 bases and the J gene lost 2 bases, with 2 bases spanning the gap. This CDR3 has 12 amino acids. CDR3 bases: TGTGCCAGCAGCTCAAACACCGGGGAGCTGTTTTTT. Its translation is CASSSNTGELFF.

The chain has TRBV18 and TRBJ1-1; 11 nucleotides agree with TRBD1. The ends lost 4 bases at V and 4 bases at J; junction bases unmatched: 5. Germline loops: CDR1 KGHSH, CDR2 LQKENI. This CDR3 region has 15 residues. The CDR3 spells CASSRGQGAGTEAFF. The CDR3 region has the DNA TGTGCCAGCTCACGCGGACAGGGGGCGGGCACTGAAGCTTTCTTT.